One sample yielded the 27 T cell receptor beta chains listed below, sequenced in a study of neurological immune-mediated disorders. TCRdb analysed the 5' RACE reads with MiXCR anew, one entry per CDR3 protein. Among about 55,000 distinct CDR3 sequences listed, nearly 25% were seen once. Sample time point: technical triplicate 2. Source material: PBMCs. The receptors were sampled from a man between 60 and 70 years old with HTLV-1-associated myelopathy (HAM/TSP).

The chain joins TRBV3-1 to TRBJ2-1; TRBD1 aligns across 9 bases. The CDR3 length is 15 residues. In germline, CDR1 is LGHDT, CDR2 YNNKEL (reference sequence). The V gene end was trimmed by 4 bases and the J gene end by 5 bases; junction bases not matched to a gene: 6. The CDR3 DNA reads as TGTGCCAGCAGCCCCCGGGACAGGGCCAACAATGAGCAGTTCTTC. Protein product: CASSPRDRANNEQFF.

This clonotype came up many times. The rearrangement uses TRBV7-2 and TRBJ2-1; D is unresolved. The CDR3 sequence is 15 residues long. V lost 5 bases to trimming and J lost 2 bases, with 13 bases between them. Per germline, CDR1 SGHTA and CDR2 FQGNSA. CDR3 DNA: TGTGCCAGCAGCCCCCATAGGAAACCCTACAATGAGCAGTTCTTC. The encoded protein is CASSPHRKPYNEQFF.

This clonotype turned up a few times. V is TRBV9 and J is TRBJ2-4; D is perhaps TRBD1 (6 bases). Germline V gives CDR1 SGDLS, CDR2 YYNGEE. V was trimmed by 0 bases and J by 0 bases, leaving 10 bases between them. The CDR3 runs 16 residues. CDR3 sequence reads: CASSVGGHLAKNIQYF. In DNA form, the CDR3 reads TGTGCCAGCAGCGTAGGGGGACACTTAGCCAAAAACATTCAGTACTTC. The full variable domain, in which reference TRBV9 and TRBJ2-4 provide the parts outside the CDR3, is DSGVTQTPKHLITATGQRVTLRCSPRSGDLSVYWYQQSLDQGLQFLIQYYNGEERAKGNILERFSAQQFPDLHSELNLSSLELGDSALYFCASSVGGHLAKNIQYFGAGTRLSVL.

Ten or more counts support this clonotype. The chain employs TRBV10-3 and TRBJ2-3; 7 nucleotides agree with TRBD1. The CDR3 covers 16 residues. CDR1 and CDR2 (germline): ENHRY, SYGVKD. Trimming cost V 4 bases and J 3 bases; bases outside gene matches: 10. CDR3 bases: TGTGCCATCAGTGTGAATAAGGGGGCGATGACAGATACGCAGTATTTT. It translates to CAISVNKGAMTDTQYF.

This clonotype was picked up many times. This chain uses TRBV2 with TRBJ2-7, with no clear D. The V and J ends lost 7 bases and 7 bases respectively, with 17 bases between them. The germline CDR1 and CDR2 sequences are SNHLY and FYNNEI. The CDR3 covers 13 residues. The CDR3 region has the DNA TGTGCCAGCACCCCGGGCCCATTGGGGGAGCAGTACTTC. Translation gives CASTPGPLGEQYF.

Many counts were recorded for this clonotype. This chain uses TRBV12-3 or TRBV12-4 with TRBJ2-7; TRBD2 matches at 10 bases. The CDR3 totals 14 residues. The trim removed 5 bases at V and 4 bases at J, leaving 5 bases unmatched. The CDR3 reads CASSRTSGLYEQYF. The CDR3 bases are TGTGCCAGCAGTAGGACTAGCGGCCTATACGAGCAGTACTTC.

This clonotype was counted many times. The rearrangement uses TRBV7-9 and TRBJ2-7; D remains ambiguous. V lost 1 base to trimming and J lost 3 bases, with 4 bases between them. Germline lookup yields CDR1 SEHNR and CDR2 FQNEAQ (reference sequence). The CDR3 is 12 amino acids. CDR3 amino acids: CASSLDDYEQYF. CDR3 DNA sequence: TGTGCCAGCAGCTTAGACGACTACGAGCAGTACTTC.

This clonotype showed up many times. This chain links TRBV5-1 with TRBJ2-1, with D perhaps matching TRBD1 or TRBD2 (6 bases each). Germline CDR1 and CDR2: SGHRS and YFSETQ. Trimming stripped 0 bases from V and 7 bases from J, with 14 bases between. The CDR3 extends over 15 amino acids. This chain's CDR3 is CASSLGDGGFNEQFF. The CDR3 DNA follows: TGCGCCAGCAGCTTGGGGGACGGGGGCTTTAATGAGCAGTTCTTC.

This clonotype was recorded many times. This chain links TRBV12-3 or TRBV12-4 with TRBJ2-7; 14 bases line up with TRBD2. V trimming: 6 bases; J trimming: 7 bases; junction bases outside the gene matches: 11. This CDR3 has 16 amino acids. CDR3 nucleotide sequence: TGTGCCAGCAGCTCCCGTCGACTAGCGGGAGGGATAGAGCAGTACTTC. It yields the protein CASSSRRLAGGIEQYF.

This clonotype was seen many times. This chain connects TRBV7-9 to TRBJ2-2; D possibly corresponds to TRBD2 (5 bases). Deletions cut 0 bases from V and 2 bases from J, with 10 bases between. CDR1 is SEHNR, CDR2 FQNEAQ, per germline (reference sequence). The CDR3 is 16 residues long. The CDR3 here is CASSLARGGNTGELFF. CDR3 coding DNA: TGTGCCAGCAGCTTAGCGCGCGGAGGTAACACCGGGGAGCTGTTTTTT.

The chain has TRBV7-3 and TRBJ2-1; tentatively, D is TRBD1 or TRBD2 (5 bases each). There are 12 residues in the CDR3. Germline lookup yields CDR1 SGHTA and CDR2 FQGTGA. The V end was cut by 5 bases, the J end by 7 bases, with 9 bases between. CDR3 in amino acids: CASSPEGNEQFF. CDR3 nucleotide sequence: TGTGCCAGCAGCCCAGAGGGGAATGAGCAGTTCTTC.

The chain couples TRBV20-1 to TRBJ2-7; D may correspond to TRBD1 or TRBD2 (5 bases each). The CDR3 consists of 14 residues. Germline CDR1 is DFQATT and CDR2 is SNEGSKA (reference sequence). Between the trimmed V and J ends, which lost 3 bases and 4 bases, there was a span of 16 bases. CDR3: CSASRDLPNYEQYF. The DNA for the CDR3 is TGCAGTGCTAGCCGGGACCTTCCCAATTACGAGCAGTACTTC.

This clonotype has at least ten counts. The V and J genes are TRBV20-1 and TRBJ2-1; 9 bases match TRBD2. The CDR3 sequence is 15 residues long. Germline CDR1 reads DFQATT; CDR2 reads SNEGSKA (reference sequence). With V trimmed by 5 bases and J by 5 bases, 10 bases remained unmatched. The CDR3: CSAAGTSYGDNEQFF. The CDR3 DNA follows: TGCAGTGCTGCCGGGACTAGCTACGGGGACAATGAGCAGTTCTTC.

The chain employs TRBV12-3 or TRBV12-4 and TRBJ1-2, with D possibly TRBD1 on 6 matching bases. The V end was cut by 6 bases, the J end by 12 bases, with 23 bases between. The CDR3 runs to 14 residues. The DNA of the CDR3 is TGTGCCAGCAGGCCCGGGACATGGGGTAGAGGCCACACCTTC. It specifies CASRPGTWGRGHTF.

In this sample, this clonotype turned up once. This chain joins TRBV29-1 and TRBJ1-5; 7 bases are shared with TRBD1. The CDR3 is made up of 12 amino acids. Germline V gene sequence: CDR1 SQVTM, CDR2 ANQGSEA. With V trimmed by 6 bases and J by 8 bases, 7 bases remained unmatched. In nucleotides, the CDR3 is TGCAGCGTCTCGACAGGGCCTGAGCCCCAGCATTTT. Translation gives CSVSTGPEPQHF.

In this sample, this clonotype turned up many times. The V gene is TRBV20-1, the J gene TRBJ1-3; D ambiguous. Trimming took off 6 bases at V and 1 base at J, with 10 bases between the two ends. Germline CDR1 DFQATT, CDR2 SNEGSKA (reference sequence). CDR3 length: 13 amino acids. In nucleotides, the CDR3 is TGCAGTGCCCCCGGCGCGTCTGGAAACACCATATATTTT. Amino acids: CSAPGASGNTIYF.

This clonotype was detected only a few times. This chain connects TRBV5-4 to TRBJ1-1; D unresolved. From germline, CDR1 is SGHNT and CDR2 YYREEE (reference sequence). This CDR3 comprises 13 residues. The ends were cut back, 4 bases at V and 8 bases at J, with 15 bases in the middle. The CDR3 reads CASSPAVGSEAFF. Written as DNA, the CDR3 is TGTGCCAGCAGCCCTGCGGTGGGGTCAGAAGCTTTCTTT.

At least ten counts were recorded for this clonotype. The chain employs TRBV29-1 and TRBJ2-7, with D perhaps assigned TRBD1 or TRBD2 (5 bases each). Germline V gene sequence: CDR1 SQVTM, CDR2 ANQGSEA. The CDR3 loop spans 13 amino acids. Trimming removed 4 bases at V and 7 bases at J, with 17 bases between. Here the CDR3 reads CSVGRELRGEQYF. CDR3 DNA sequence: TGCAGCGTTGGTAGGGAGCTTAGGGGAGAGCAGTACTTC.

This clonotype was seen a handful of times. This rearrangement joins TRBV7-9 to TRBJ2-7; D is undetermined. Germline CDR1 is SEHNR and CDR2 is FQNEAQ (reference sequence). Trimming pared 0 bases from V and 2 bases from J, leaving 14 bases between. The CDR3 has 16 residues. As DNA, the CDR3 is TGTGCCAGCAGCTTAGCTTACTTCTCCGAGCCCTACGAGCAGTACTTC. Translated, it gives CASSLAYFSEPYEQYF. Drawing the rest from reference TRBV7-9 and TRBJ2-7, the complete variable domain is DTGVSQNPRHKITKRGQNVTFRCDPISEHNRLYWYRQTLGQGPEFLTYFQNEAQLEKSRLLSDRFSAERPKGSFSTLEIQRTEQGDSAMYLCASSLAYFSEPYEQYFGPGTRLTVT.

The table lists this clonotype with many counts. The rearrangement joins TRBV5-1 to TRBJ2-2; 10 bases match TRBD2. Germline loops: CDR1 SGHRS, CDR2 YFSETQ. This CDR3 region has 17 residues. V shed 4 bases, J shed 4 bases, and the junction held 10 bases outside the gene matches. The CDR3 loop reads CASSVASGRASTGELFF. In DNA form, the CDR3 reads TGCGCCAGCAGCGTTGCCAGCGGGAGGGCCTCCACCGGGGAGCTGTTTTTT.

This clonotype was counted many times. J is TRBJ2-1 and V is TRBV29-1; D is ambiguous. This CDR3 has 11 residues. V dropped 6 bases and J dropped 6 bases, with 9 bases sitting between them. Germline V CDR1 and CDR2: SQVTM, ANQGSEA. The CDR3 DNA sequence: TGCAGCGTCGGGCAGATCAATGAGCAGTTCTTC. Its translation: CSVGQINEQFF.

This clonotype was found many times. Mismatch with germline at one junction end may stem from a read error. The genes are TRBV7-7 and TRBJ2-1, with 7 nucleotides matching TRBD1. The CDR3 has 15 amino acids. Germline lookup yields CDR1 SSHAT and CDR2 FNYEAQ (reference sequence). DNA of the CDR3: TGTGCTAGCAGCTTAGGGACAGCGTTGTTCGGTGAGCAGTTCTTC. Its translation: CASSLGTALFGEQFF.

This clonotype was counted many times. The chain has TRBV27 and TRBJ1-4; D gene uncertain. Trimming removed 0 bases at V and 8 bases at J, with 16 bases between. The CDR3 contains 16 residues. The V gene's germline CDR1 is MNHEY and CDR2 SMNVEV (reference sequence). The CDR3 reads CASSLSSYSYGEKLFF. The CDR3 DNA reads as TGTGCCAGCAGTTTATCGAGCTACTCCTACGGCGAAAAACTGTTTTTT.

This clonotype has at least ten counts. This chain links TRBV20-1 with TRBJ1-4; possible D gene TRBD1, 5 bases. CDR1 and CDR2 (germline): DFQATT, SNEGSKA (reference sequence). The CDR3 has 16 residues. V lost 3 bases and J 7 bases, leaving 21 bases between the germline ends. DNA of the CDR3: TGCAGTGCTAGTAGCCCCGGACACCGCGGCGGTGAAAAACTGTTTTTT. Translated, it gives CSASSPGHRGGEKLFF.

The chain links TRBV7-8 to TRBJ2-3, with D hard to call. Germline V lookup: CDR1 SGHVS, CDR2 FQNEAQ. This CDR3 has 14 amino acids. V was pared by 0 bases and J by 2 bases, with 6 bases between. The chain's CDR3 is CASSLAVNTDTQYF. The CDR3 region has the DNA TGTGCCAGCAGCTTAGCCGTTAACACAGATACGCAGTATTTT.

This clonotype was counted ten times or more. The CDR3: CASRSQGEGAQYF. The CDR3 DNA reads as TGTGCCAGCAGAAGTCAGGGGGAAGGGGCCCAGTACTTC. V gene TRBV6-5 combines with J gene TRBJ2-5, with 7 bases fitting TRBD1. Germline V gene lookup returns CDR1 MNHEY and CDR2 SVGAGI. The CDR3 extends over 13 amino acids. V lost 6 bases, J lost 9 bases, and 10 bases stayed unmatched.

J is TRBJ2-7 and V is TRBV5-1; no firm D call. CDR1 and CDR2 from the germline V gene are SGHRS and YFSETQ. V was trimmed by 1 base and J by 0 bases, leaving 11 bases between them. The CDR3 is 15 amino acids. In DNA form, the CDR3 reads TGCGCCAGCAGCTTGAGATCCGATAGCTCCTACGAGCAGTACTTC. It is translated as CASSLRSDSSYEQYF.